Sequencing of this TCR beta chain was carried out in a study of technical replicates of blood from a few donors. The CDR3 runs 11 residues. The V end lost 5 bases, the J end lost 3 bases, and 8 bases lay between the germline ends. Germline CDR1 reads DFQATT; CDR2 reads SNEGSKA (reference sequence). The method was immunoSEQ multiplex PCR; TCRdb's version includes in-frame clones alone and lacks a portion of them. Of 75,000 to 100,000 clones listed, approximately 94% were seen once; the top ten hold less than 0.35%. The sequence came from a human donor in good health. The sequenced material came from T cells isolated from PBMCs. This chain joins TRBV20-1 and TRBJ2-7; D is unclear. The CDR3 region is CSAEVGYEQYF. CDR3 coding DNA: TGCAGTGCTGAGGTTGGCTACGAGCAGTACTTC.